This TCR beta chain originates from a study of OX40 agonist ivuxolimab in advanced cancers. As for the study in general: Dosing consisted of intravenous ivuxolimab at 0.01 to 10 mg/kg every 2 weeks. Study findings and constraints: Some nonresponders likewise displayed low normalized T-cell clonal expansion. The study did not work out the antigen specificity of the expanded peripheral T cells. Expansion of clones was among the lowest in partial responders at 0.1-3.0 mg/kg.

TCRdb's copy holds only in-frame clones and misses some; the assay was immunoSEQ multiplex PCR. The profile shows roughly 70,000 clones, about 85% of them singletons. Germline assignment: CDR1 SGHDN and CDR2 FVKESK. With 6 bases clipped from V and 3 bases from J, the junction kept 14 bases outside the gene matches. CDR3 length equals 17 residues. This clone was detected only a few times. Its matching antigen is unknown. The source material was CD4+ or CD8+ T cells sorted from blood, sampled in a trial of the OX40 agonist ivuxolimab. The origin of this receptor is an adult with an advanced solid tumor such as melanoma, head and neck, liver or kidney cancer. V is TRBV14 and J is TRBJ2-3; 8 bases line up with TRBD2. The CDR3 reads CASSPSTSGLRTDTQYF. In DNA, the CDR3 is TGTGCCAGCAGTCCCTCCACTAGCGGCCTTAGGACAGATACGCAGTATTTT.